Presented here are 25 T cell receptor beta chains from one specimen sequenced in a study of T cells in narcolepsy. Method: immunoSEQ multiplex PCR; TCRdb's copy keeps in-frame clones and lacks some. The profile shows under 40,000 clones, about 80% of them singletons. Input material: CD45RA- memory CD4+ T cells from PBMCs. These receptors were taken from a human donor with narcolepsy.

This CDR3 is CASTIEGTGIGEQYF. In nucleotides, the CDR3 is TGTGCCAGTACGATTGAGGGGACAGGGATTGGCGAGCAGTACTTC. This chain links TRBV2 with TRBJ2-7, with 9 bases fitting TRBD1. V shed 9 bases, J shed 6 bases, and the junction held 15 bases outside the gene matches. Germline assignment: CDR1 SNHLY and CDR2 FYNNEI. This CDR3 has 15 amino acids.

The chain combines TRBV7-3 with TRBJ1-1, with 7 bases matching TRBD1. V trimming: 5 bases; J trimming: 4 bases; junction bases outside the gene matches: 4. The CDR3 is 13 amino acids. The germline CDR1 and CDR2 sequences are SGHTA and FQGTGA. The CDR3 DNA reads TGTGCCAGCAGCCCGGACAGGCGCACTGAAGCTTTCTTT. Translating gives CASSPDRRTEAFF.

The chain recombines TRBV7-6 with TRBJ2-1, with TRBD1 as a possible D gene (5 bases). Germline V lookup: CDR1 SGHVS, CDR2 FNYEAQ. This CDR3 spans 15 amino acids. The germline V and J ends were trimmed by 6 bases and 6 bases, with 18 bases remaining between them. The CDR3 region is CASSFAPDSANEQFF. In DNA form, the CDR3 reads TGTGCCAGCAGTTTCGCCCCCGACAGCGCCAATGAGCAGTTCTTC.

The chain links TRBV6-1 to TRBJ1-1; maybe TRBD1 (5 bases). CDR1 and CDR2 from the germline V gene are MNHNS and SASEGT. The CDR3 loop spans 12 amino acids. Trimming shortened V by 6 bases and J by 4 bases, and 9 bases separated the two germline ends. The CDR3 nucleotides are TGTGCCAGCAGGATTGGGGGCACTGAAGCTTTCTTT. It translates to CASRIGGTEAFF.

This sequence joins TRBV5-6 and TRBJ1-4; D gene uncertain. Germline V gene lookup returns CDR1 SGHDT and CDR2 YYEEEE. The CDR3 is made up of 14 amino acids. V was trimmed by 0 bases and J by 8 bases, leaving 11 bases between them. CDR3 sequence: CASSLDRAGEKLFF. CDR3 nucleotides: TGTGCCAGCAGCTTGGACAGAGCAGGCGAAAAACTGTTTTTT.

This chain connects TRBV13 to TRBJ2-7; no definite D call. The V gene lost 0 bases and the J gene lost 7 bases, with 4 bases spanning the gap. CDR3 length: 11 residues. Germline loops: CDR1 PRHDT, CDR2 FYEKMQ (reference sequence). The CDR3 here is CASSLGLEQYF. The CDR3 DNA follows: TGTGCCAGCAGCTTAGGGTTGGAGCAGTACTTC.

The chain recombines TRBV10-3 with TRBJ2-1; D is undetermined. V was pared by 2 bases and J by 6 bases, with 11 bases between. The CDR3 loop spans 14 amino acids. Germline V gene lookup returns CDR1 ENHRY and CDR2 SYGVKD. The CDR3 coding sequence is TGTGCCATCAGTGAGAACTACCTCGGCAATGAGCAGTTCTTC. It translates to CAISENYLGNEQFF.

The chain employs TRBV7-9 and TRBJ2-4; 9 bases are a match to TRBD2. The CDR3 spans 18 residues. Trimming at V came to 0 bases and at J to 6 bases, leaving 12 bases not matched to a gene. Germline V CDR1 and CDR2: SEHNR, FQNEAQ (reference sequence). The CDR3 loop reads CASSLARGGSGGGNIQYF. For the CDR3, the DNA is TGTGCCAGCAGCTTAGCGAGGGGTGGTAGCGGGGGTGGAAACATTCAGTACTTC.

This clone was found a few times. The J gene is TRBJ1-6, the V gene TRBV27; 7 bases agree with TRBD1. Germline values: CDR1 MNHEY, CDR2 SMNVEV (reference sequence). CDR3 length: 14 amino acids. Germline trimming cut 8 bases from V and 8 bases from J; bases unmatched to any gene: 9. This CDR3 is CASRPGQKDSPLHF. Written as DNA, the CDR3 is TGTGCCAGCCGGCCGGGACAGAAGGATTCACCCCTCCACTTT.

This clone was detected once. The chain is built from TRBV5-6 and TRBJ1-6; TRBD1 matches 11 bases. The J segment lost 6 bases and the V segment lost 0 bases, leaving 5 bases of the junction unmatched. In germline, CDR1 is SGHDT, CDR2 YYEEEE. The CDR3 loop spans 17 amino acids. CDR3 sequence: CASSLEGQGARNSPLHF. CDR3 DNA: TGTGCCAGCAGCTTGGAAGGACAGGGGGCGCGTAATTCACCCCTCCACTTT.

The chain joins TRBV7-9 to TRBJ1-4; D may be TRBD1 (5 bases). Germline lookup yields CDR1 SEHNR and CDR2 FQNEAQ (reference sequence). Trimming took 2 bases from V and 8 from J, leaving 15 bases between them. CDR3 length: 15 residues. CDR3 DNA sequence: TGTGCCAGCAGCTTATTCGGGGCAGGGAGGGAAAAACTGTTTTTT. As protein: CASSLFGAGREKLFF. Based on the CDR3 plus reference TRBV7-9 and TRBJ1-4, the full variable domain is DTGVSQNPRHKITKRGQNVTFRCDPISEHNRLYWYRQTLGQGPEFLTYFQNEAQLEKSRLLSDRFSAERPKGSFSTLEIQRTEQGDSAMYLCASSLFGAGREKLFFGSGTQLSVL.

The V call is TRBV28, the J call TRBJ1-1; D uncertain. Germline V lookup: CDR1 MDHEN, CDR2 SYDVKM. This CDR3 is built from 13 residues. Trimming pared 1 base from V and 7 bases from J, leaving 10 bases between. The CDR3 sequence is CASSLFWAGEAFF. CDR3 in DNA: TGTGCCAGCAGTTTATTTTGGGCGGGTGAAGCTTTCTTT. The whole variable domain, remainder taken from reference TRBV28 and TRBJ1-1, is DVKVTQSSRYLVKRTGEKVFLECVQDMDHENMFWYRQDPGLGLRLIYFSYDVKMKEKGDIPEGYSVSREKKERFSLILESASTNQTSMYLCASSLFWAGEAFFGQGTRLTVV.

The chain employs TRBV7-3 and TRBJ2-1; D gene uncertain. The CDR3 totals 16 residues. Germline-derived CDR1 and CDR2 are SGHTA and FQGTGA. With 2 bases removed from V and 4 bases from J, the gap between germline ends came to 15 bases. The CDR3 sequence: CASSLLTGMGYNEQFF. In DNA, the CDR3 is TGTGCCAGCAGCTTACTGACTGGGATGGGATACAATGAGCAGTTCTTC.

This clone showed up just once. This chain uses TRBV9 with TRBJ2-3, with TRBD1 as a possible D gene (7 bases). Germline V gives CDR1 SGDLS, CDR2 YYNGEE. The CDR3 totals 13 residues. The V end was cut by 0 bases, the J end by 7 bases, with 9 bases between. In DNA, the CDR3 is TGTGCCAGCAGCGTAGCAGGGGGGCATACGCAGTATTTT. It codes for CASSVAGGHTQYF.

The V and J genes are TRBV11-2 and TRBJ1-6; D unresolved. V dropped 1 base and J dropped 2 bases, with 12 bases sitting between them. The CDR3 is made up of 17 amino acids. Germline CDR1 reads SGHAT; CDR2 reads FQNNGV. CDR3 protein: CASSLGTAGAYNSPLHF. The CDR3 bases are TGTGCCAGCAGCTTAGGCACGGCAGGAGCCTATAATTCACCCCTCCACTTT. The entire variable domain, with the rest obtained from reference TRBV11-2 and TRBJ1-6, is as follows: EAGVAQSPRYKIIEKRQSVAFWCNPISGHATLYWYQQILGQGPKLLIQFQNNGVVDDSQLPKDRFSAERLKGVDSTLKIQPAKLEDSAVYLCASSLGTAGAYNSPLHFGNGTRLTVT.

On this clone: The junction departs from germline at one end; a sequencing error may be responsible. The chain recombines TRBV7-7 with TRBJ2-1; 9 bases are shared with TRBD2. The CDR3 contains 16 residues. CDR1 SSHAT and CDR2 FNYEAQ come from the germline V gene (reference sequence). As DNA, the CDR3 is TGTGCTAGCAGCTTAGGCGGAGCGGGGGGATACAATGAGCAGTTCTTC. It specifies CASSLGGAGGYNEQFF.

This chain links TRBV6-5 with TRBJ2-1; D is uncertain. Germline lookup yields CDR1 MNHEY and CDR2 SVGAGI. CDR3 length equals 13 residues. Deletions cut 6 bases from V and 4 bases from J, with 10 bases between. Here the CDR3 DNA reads TGTGCCAGCAGAAGCAAAACTTACAATGAGCAGTTCTTC. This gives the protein CASRSKTYNEQFF.

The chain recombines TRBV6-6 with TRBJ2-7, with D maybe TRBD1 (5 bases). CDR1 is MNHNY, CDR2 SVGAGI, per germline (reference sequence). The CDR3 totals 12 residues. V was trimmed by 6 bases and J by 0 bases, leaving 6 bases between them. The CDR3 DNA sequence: TGTGCCAGCAGGGGGCCCTCCTACGAGCAGTACTTC. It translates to CASRGPSYEQYF.

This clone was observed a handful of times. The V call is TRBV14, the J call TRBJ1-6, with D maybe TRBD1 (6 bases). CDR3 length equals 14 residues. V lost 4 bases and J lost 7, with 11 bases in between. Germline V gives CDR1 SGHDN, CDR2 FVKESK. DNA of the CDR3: TGTGCCAGCAGCCCATTTACAGGGAATTCACCCCTCCACTTT. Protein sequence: CASSPFTGNSPLHF.

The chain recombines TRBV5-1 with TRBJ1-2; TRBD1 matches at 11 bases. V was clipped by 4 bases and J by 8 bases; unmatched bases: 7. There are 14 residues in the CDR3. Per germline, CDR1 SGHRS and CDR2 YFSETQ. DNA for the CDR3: TGCGCCAGCAGCCCCTCGGGACAGGGGGACGGCTACACCTTC. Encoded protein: CASSPSGQGDGYTF.

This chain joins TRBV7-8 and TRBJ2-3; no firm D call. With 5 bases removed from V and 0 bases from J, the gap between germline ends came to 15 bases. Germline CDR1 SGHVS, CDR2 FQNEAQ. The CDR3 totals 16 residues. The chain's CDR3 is CASSERLKTSTDTQYF. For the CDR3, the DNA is TGTGCCAGCAGCGAACGCTTAAAGACTAGCACAGATACGCAGTATTTT.

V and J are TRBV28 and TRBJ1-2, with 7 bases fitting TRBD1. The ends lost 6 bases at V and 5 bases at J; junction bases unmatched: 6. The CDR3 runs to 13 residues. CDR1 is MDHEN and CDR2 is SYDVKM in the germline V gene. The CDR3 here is CASRTGEGYGYTF. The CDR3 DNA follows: TGTGCCAGCAGAACAGGGGAAGGGTATGGCTACACCTTC.

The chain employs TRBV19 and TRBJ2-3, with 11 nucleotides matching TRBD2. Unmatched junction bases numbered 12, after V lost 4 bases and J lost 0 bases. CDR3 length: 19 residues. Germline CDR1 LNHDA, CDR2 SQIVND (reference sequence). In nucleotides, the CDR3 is TGTGCCAGTAGTACGACTAGCGGGGCCTTCCAGATTAGCACAGATACGCAGTATTTT. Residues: CASSTTSGAFQISTDTQYF.

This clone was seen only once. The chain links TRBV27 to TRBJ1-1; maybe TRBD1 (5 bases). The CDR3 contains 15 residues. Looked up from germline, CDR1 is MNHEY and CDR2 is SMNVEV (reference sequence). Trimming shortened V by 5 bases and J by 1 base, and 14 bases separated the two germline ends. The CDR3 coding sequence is TGTGCCAGCAGTCCTCTAGGGGACTCGAACACTGAAGCTTTCTTT. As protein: CASSPLGDSNTEAFF.

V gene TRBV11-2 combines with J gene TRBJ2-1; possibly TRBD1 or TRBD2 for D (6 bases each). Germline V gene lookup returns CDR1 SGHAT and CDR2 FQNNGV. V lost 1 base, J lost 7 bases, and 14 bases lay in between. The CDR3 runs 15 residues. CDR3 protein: CASSLGGGPANEQFF. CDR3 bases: TGTGCCAGCAGCTTAGGAGGGGGGCCGGCTAATGAGCAGTTCTTC.